Listed here are 23 T cell receptor beta chains from one sample, sequenced in a study of vaccination effects on CD4 cells after COVID-19 (dated by TCRdb to the early 2020s). Which antigens these TCRs recognize remains unknown. The method behind the library was the immunoSEQ multiplex PCR assay. TCRdb took over this immuneACCESS table, retaining in-frame rearrangements with V and J assigned. Such tables are incomplete; in checked studies, under half of the missing clones stem from an unresolved V gene, and the remainder is unexplained. This sample gives 25,000 to 30,000 clones in total; under 85% of them show up just once. 25% to 35% of the sample belongs to the ten largest clones. In the ViraFEST assay, PBMC were stimulated with viral peptide pools, and antigen-specific CD4+ T cell clonotypes were then identified by expansion using TCR sequencing. After about 10 days of culture, CD4+ T cells were isolated with the EasySep CD4+ T cell isolation kit. Healthy vaccine recipients had no prior SARS-CoV-2 infection, confirmed by negative nucleocapsid antibodies before and after vaccination.

The sequences come from CD4+ T cells from PBMCs cultured with SARS-CoV-2 spike peptides, collected before COVID-19 vaccination. Interpreted using the paper, the cell subset or site label stands for: SARS-CoV-2 spike overlapping peptide pool stimulation. The receptors shown here come from a human donor who received a COVID-19 vaccine.

This sequence joins TRBV5-4 and TRBJ2-1; D unclear. The V and J ends lost 4 bases and 0 bases respectively, with 11 bases between them. In germline, CDR1 is SGHNT, CDR2 YYREEE (reference sequence). The CDR3 is 15 residues long. CDR3 nucleotide sequence: TGTGCCAGCAGCCAGGACCCGTTCTCCTACAATGAGCAGTTCTTC. This codes for CASSQDPFSYNEQFF.

This rearrangement joins TRBV7-8 to TRBJ1-2, with 11 bases lining up with TRBD1. J lost 3 bases, V lost 5 bases, and 5 bases had no gene match. This CDR3 region has 15 residues. The germline CDR1 and CDR2 sequences are SGHVS and FQNEAQ. The CDR3 reads CASSRGTGGDYGYTF. The CDR3 bases are TGTGCCAGCAGCCGGGGGACAGGGGGGGACTATGGCTACACCTTC.

This chain connects TRBV28 to TRBJ2-2, with TRBD2 matching over 8 bases. The CDR3 sequence is 14 residues long. CDR1 is MDHEN and CDR2 is SYDVKM in the germline V gene. J lost 1 base, V lost 10 bases, and 5 bases had no gene match. CDR3 loop: CAIRAGGNTGELFF. CDR3 sequence (DNA): TGTGCCATCCGGGCGGGAGGGAACACCGGGGAGCTGTTTTTT.

The CDR3 DNA reads TGTGCCATCAGTGATCCCCTTAGGGGCTATGGCTACACCTTC. This sequence encodes CAISDPLRGYGYTF. The chain is built from TRBV10-3 and TRBJ1-2; a weak D match, TRBD1 (5 bases). V lost 3 bases and J lost 4, with 12 bases in between. Germline-derived CDR1 and CDR2 are ENHRY and SYGVKD. The CDR3 spans 14 residues.

The chain combines TRBV3-1 (or the pseudogene TRBV3-2) with TRBJ2-2; D is undetermined. The V gene lost 3 bases and the J gene lost 4 bases, with 9 bases spanning the gap. The CDR3 sequence is 14 residues long. The germline gives CDR1 LGHDT, CDR2 YNNKEL (reference sequence). The CDR3 region has the DNA TGTGCCAGCAGCCATTTGGGTTCCACCGGGGAGCTGTTTTTT. Translated, it gives CASSHLGSTGELFF.

In nucleotides, the CDR3 is TGTGCCATCAGTGAATGGGGGGCGCGGAACACCGGGGAGCTGTTTTTT. Translating it yields CAISEWGARNTGELFF. This chain connects TRBV10-3 to TRBJ2-2; possibly TRBD1 or TRBD2 for D (6 bases each). The CDR3 loop spans 16 amino acids. Germline V gene data show CDR1 as ENHRY and CDR2 as SYGVKD. The V and J ends lost 3 bases and 1 base respectively, with 12 bases between them.

The rearrangement joins TRBV18 to TRBJ2-5, with D unresolved. The CDR3 contains 12 residues. The germline V gene has CDR1 KGHSH and CDR2 LQKENI. V gave up 2 bases and J gave up 4 bases, with 5 bases separating them. The CDR3 DNA sequence: TGTGCCAGCTCACCAGGACCAGAGACCCAGTACTTC. Translating it yields CASSPGPETQYF.

The chain recombines TRBV2 with TRBJ2-3, with a weak D call TRBD2 (6 bases). This CDR3 has 14 amino acids. Germline V CDR1 and CDR2: SNHLY, FYNNEI. V was cut by 8 bases and J by 2 bases, with 14 bases left in between. The chain's CDR3 is CASSTGAFTDTQYF. The CDR3 region has the DNA TGTGCCAGCTCTACGGGAGCCTTCACAGATACGCAGTATTTT.

The CDR3 is CASSPGTGELFF. CDR3 DNA: TGTGCCAGCAGTCCTGGGACCGGGGAGCTGTTTTTT. V is TRBV7-3 and J is TRBJ2-2; D not certain. Deletions cut 6 bases from V and 5 bases from J, with 7 bases between. The CDR3 runs 12 residues. In germline, CDR1 is SGHTA, CDR2 FQGTGA.

This chain uses TRBV2 with TRBJ1-4; the D gene is possibly TRBD1 (5 bases). Germline V CDR1 and CDR2: SNHLY, FYNNEI. This CDR3 comprises 13 residues. V was clipped by 5 bases and J by 8 bases, with 12 bases between them. Written as DNA, the CDR3 is TGTGCCAGCAGTTGGGGCAGCCCAGAAAAACTGTTTTTT. Amino acids: CASSWGSPEKLFF.

This chain joins TRBV5-1 and TRBJ2-1, with TRBD2 identical over 11 bases. In germline, CDR1 is SGHRS, CDR2 YFSETQ. J lost 7 bases, V lost 0 bases, and 6 bases had no gene match. The CDR3 runs 16 residues. CDR3 sequence: CASSLARLAGKNEQFF. Written as DNA, the CDR3 is TGCGCCAGCAGCTTGGCCAGACTAGCGGGAAAAAATGAGCAGTTCTTC.

The rearrangement joins TRBV30 to TRBJ1-1; 8 bases match TRBD1. Germline-derived CDR1 and CDR2 are GTSNPN and SVGIG (reference sequence). There are 14 residues in the CDR3. V trimming: 5 bases; J trimming: 5 bases; junction bases outside the gene matches: 10. Written as DNA, the CDR3 is TGTGCCTGGTCCTGGACAGGGAGGGGAACTGAAGCTTTCTTT. It is translated as CAWSWTGRGTEAFF.

The rearrangement joins TRBV9 to TRBJ2-1, with D unclear. There are 14 residues in the CDR3. Trimming stripped 4 bases from V and 9 bases from J, with 17 bases between. In germline, CDR1 is SGDLS, CDR2 YYNGEE. CDR3 coding DNA: TGTGCCAGCAGCCTTACAACGCTACTCGGTGAGCAGTTCTTC. Translation: CASSLTTLLGEQFF. Variable domain in full (rest from reference TRBV9 and TRBJ2-1): DSGVTQTPKHLITATGQRVTLRCSPRSGDLSVYWYQQSLDQGLQFLIQYYNGEERAKGNILERFSAQQFPDLHSELNLSSLELGDSALYFCASSLTTLLGEQFFGPGTRLTVL.

The chain has TRBV4-1 and TRBJ1-4; D may be TRBD1 (5 bases). V was trimmed by 3 bases and J by 0 bases, leaving 11 bases between them. Germline values: CDR1 MGHRA, CDR2 YSYEKL. This CDR3 has 16 amino acids. The DNA of the CDR3 is TGCGCCAGCAGCCAGGGACGGCAGACAACTAATGAAAAACTGTTTTTT. Amino acid sequence: CASSQGRQTTNEKLFF.

This chain joins TRBV5-6 and TRBJ2-1; TRBD1 aligns across 7 bases. The CDR3 has 12 amino acids. The J segment lost 10 bases and the V segment lost 1 base, leaving 2 bases of the junction unmatched. Germline V CDR1 and CDR2: SGHDT, YYEEEE. The CDR3: CASSLTTGEQFF. The CDR3 DNA is TGTGCCAGCAGCTTGACGACAGGGGAGCAGTTCTTC.

This clone has only one observation. The chain has TRBV6-5 and TRBJ2-7, with D perhaps being TRBD1 or TRBD2 (6 bases each). Germline CDR1 MNHEY, CDR2 SVGAGI. Trimming left V 1 base short and J 3 bases short, with 10 bases between. This CDR3 region has 14 residues. CDR3 sequence reads: CASSYFGGGYEQYF. CDR3 nucleotides: TGTGCCAGCAGTTACTTCGGGGGCGGCTACGAGCAGTACTTC.

This clone was seen a single time. In DNA form, the CDR3 reads TGTGCCAGCAGCTTGGCGGGGGTAAGCACAGATACGCAGTATTTT. It yields the protein CASSLAGVSTDTQYF. V and J are TRBV5-4 and TRBJ2-3; TRBD2 might be the D (6 bases). This CDR3 comprises 15 residues. The germline V gene has CDR1 SGHNT and CDR2 YYREEE (reference sequence). The V end lost 0 bases, the J end lost 0 bases, and 8 bases lay between the germline ends.

The chain uses TRBV5-5 and TRBJ1-5; no clear D gene. The CDR3 runs 15 residues. V was cut by 4 bases and J by 0 bases, with 11 bases left in between. CDR1 and CDR2 from the germline V gene are SGHKS and YYEKEE (reference sequence). The CDR3 DNA sequence: TGTGCCAGCAGCGTGGGGTCCCTTAGCAATCAGCCCCAGCATTTT. This codes for CASSVGSLSNQPQHF.

This rearrangement joins TRBV20-1 to TRBJ2-7; 13 bases match TRBD2. With V trimmed by 5 bases and J by 6 bases, 7 bases remained unmatched. CDR1 DFQATT and CDR2 SNEGSKA come from the germline V gene (reference sequence). The CDR3 totals 14 residues. CDR3 sequence (DNA): TGCAGTGCTGGTGGGACTAGCGGGATTAGCGAGCAGTACTTC. Translating gives CSAGGTSGISEQYF.

Only one count was recorded for this clone. The genes are TRBV14 and TRBJ2-7, with 8 nucleotides matching TRBD2. V was clipped by 2 bases and J by 7 bases; unmatched bases: 7. The germline CDR1 and CDR2 sequences are SGHDN and FVKESK. This CDR3 is 14 amino acids long. Here the CDR3 reads CASSQTGGWREQYF. CDR3 nucleotide sequence: TGTGCCAGCAGCCAAACGGGAGGGTGGAGAGAGCAGTACTTC.

The CDR3 here is CASGKGLAGTPYQETQYF. Here the CDR3 DNA reads TGTGCCAGCGGGAAAGGACTAGCGGGTACCCCGTACCAAGAGACCCAGTACTTC. The V call is TRBV11-2, the J call TRBJ2-5; 11 bases are shared with TRBD2. Germline CDR1 is SGHAT and CDR2 is FQNNGV. This CDR3 comprises 18 residues. V was pared by 8 bases and J by 0 bases, with 14 bases of the junction left unmatched.

The chain carries TRBV18 and TRBJ2-7; possible D gene TRBD2, 5 bases. The CDR3 loop spans 14 amino acids. Trimming took off 3 bases at V and 3 bases at J, with 12 bases between the two ends. CDR1 is KGHSH and CDR2 is LQKENI in the germline V gene. This chain's CDR3 is CASSPDSVGYEQYF. Here the CDR3 DNA reads TGTGCCAGCTCACCGGACTCCGTGGGCTACGAGCAGTACTTC.

This clone has a handful of counts. The chain recombines TRBV7-2 with TRBJ1-1; the match to TRBD1 covers 9 bases. From germline, CDR1 is SGHTA and CDR2 FQGNSA. The CDR3 has 14 amino acids. The V and J ends lost 1 base and 6 bases, in that order; junction bases with no gene match: 3. The CDR3 loop is CASSLGTGEPEAFF. The CDR3 bases are TGTGCCAGCAGCTTAGGGACAGGGGAACCTGAAGCTTTCTTT.